These 30 T cell receptor beta chains were all obtained from the same sample, sequenced in a study of identical twins. Using its own MiXCR run on the 5' RACE reads, TCRdb lists one record per CDR3 protein. Here the sample spans 570,000 or so distinct CDR3 sequences, 9.6% being singletons. These same data were also listed under a study on yellow fever vaccine responses in identical twins.

Sequencing was done on a sample of PBMCs. These receptors were obtained from a woman under 30 in good health.

This clonotype was counted at least ten times. The gene calls are TRBV6-2 or TRBV6-3 and TRBJ2-1; 7 bases align to TRBD1. In germline, CDR1 is MNHEY, CDR2 SVGEGT. V gave up 5 bases and J gave up 7 bases; unmatched junction bases: 8. The CDR3 is made up of 14 amino acids. The CDR3 DNA reads as TGTGCCAGCAGTACCCAGACAGGGTGGAATGAGCAGTTCTTC. Amino acid sequence: CASSTQTGWNEQFF.

The chain uses TRBV6-2 or TRBV6-3 and TRBJ2-1; TRBD1 aligns across 9 bases. The J segment lost 8 bases and the V segment lost 7 bases, leaving 15 bases of the junction unmatched. The CDR3 is 16 amino acids. Germline V gives CDR1 MNHEY, CDR2 SVGEGT. The CDR3 is CASTYPGQGLGDEQFF. The CDR3 coding sequence is TGTGCCAGCACCTACCCGGGACAGGGTTTGGGCGATGAGCAGTTCTTC.

In its sample, this clonotype was seen many times. The chain links TRBV7-2 to TRBJ1-5; possibly TRBD1 for D (6 bases). The CDR3 extends over 13 amino acids. V dropped 6 bases and J dropped 6 bases, with 12 bases sitting between them. CDR1 and CDR2 (germline): SGHTA, FQGNSA. The CDR3 region is CASSLIQGQPQHF. CDR3 sequence (DNA): TGTGCCAGCAGTTTGATACAGGGTCAGCCCCAGCATTTT.

A remark on this clonotype: The junction differs from germline at one of its ends, possibly a read error. The chain is built from TRBV11-3 and TRBJ2-1; D is perhaps TRBD1 (5 bases). Germline-derived CDR1 and CDR2 are SGHNT and YENEEA. The CDR3 runs to 14 residues. CDR3 amino acids: CASSLSAGPNEQSF. The CDR3 DNA is TGTGCCAGCAGCTTATCGGCAGGGCCCAATGAGCAGTCCTTC.

The genes are TRBV7-8 and TRBJ2-7; the match to TRBD2 covers 8 bases. CDR3 length: 17 amino acids. Germline CDR1 reads SGHVS; CDR2 reads FQNEAQ. Trimming cost V 1 base and J 0 bases; bases outside gene matches: 8. CDR3 region: CASSLGLTSASSYEQYF. The CDR3 DNA follows: TGTGCCAGCAGCTTAGGGTTGACTAGCGCGAGCTCCTACGAGCAGTACTTC.

The rearrangement joins TRBV7-9 to TRBJ1-4; 7 nucleotides match TRBD1. Germline-derived CDR1 and CDR2 are SEHNR and FQNEAQ (reference sequence). This CDR3 comprises 14 residues. The trim removed 2 bases at V and 6 bases at J, leaving 3 bases unmatched. CDR3 in amino acids: CASSLSGTDEKLFF. CDR3 DNA: TGTGCCAGCAGCTTAAGTGGGACAGATGAAAAACTGTTTTTT.

This clonotype was recorded many times. The junction departs from germline at one end; a sequencing error may be responsible. CDR3 loop: CASSLGLAGFDTQYF. The CDR3 region has the DNA TGTGCTAGCAGCTTAGGACTAGCGGGTTTCGATACGCAGTATTTT. J is TRBJ2-3 and V is TRBV7-7; TRBD2 agrees at 11 bases. The CDR3 spans 15 residues. The germline gives CDR1 SSHAT, CDR2 FNYEAQ (reference sequence).

This clonotype was seen repeatedly, ten times or more. The rearrangement links TRBV2 to TRBJ2-1; D might be TRBD1 or TRBD2, each matching 6 bases. Trimming pared 4 bases from V and 2 bases from J, leaving 12 bases between. CDR3 length: 15 amino acids. The V gene's germline CDR1 is SNHLY and CDR2 FYNNEI. For the CDR3, the DNA is TGTGCCAGCAGTGCGGAGGGGGTCACCTACAATGAGCAGTTCTTC. Its protein product is CASSAEGVTYNEQFF.

In its sample, this clonotype was seen a few times. CDR3 in DNA: TGTGCCACCAGTGACCCCAAAGGGAGCGGGGGACACCCCTCCCACAGGGATACGCAGTATTTT. Amino acid sequence: CATSDPKGSGGHPSHRDTQYF. This chain links TRBV24-1 with TRBJ2-3; 8 nucleotides match TRBD2. The CDR3 totals 21 residues. CDR1 is KGHDR and CDR2 is SFDVKD in the germline V gene. Germline trimming cut 4 bases from V and 6 bases from J; bases unmatched to any gene: 26.

V gene TRBV20-1 combines with J gene TRBJ2-1, with a weak D call TRBD2 (5 bases). Per germline, CDR1 DFQATT and CDR2 SNEGSKA (reference sequence). The ends were cut back, 3 bases at V and 0 bases at J, with 24 bases in the middle. The CDR3 totals 19 residues. This chain's CDR3 is CSASPDFFSLFSSYNEQFF. The DNA of the CDR3 is TGCAGTGCTAGCCCGGACTTCTTTTCACTATTCAGCTCCTACAATGAGCAGTTCTTC.

A few counts support this clonotype. This chain uses TRBV20-1 with TRBJ2-5; 10 bases map to TRBD1. J gave up 5 bases and V 3 bases, and 12 bases lay outside the gene matches. Germline V gives CDR1 DFQATT, CDR2 SNEGSKA (reference sequence). CDR3 size: 16 residues. The CDR3 DNA is TGCAGTGCTAGGACGGGACAGGGGATCCACTGGGAGACCCAGTACTTC. It yields the protein CSARTGQGIHWETQYF.

This clonotype was picked up a small number of times. The rearrangement joins TRBV7-9 to TRBJ2-2, with D unclear. Germline CDR1 reads SEHNR; CDR2 reads FQNEAQ (reference sequence). With 6 bases removed from V and 0 bases from J, the gap between germline ends came to 11 bases. The CDR3 spans 15 residues. CDR3 region: CASSLSETNTGELFF. The CDR3 nucleotides read TGTGCCAGCAGTTTAAGCGAGACGAACACCGGGGAGCTGTTTTTT.

This clonotype was seen at least ten times. This chain uses TRBV2 with TRBJ1-6; no firm D call. V was pared by 1 base and J by 7 bases, with 8 bases between. Germline V lookup: CDR1 SNHLY, CDR2 FYNNEI. The CDR3 has 14 residues. The CDR3 is CASSEVFLNSPLHF. CDR3 nucleotide sequence: TGTGCCAGCAGTGAAGTTTTTTTAAATTCACCCCTCCACTTT. The entire variable domain, with the rest obtained from reference TRBV2 and TRBJ1-6, is as follows: EPEVTQTPSHQVTQMGQEVILRCVPISNHLYFYWYRQILGQKVEFLVSFYNNEISEKSEIFDDQFSVERPDGSNFTLKIRSTKLEDSAMYFCASSEVFLNSPLHFGNGTRLTVT.

The V and J genes are TRBV20-1 and TRBJ2-7; 10 bases agree with TRBD2. CDR3 length: 14 amino acids. CDR1 and CDR2 (germline): DFQATT, SNEGSKA (reference sequence). The junction had 12 bases not matched to a gene; V was cut back by 6 bases and J by 7 bases. The CDR3 protein is CSATGASGSWEQYF. CDR3 bases: TGCAGTGCGACCGGGGCTAGCGGGAGTTGGGAGCAGTACTTC.

This clonotype was counted a few times. V and J are TRBV7-6 and TRBJ2-7; TRBD1 aligns across 12 bases. J was trimmed by 7 bases and V by 1 base; bases with no gene match: 5. CDR1 SGHVS and CDR2 FNYEAQ come from the germline V gene. The CDR3 is 15 amino acids. The CDR3: CASSLEGQGAGEQYF. The CDR3, as DNA: TGTGCCAGCAGCTTAGAGGGACAGGGGGCGGGTGAGCAGTACTTC.

The rearrangement uses TRBV5-1 and TRBJ2-1; TRBD2 matches at 15 bases. This CDR3 spans 19 amino acids. The junction had 10 bases not matched to a gene; V was cut back by 4 bases and J by 2 bases. Germline V gives CDR1 SGHRS, CDR2 YFSETQ. This CDR3 reads CASSPRGTSGRTAYNEQFF. For the CDR3, the DNA is TGCGCCAGCAGCCCGCGGGGGACTAGCGGGAGGACTGCCTACAATGAGCAGTTCTTC.

This clonotype was found once. V and J are TRBV7-2 and TRBJ2-7; no clear D. Germline V gene sequence: CDR1 SGHTA, CDR2 FQGNSA. The CDR3 extends over 13 amino acids. The V end was cut by 5 bases, the J end by 3 bases, with 11 bases between. This chain's CDR3 is CASSRAPSYEQYF. DNA for the CDR3: TGTGCCAGCAGCCGAGCTCCAAGCTACGAGCAGTACTTC.

The chain carries TRBV30 and TRBJ2-3; D gene unclear. The CDR3 length is 14 residues. The V end was cut by 4 bases, the J end by 1 base, with 12 bases between. The V gene's germline CDR1 is GTSNPN and CDR2 SVGIG (reference sequence). The CDR3: CAWIVRVGTDTQYF. DNA for the CDR3: TGTGCCTGGATTGTACGGGTCGGCACAGATACGCAGTATTTT.

The chain combines TRBV29-1 with TRBJ1-1; D unclear. CDR1 is SQVTM and CDR2 is ANQGSEA in the germline V gene. The CDR3 loop spans 12 amino acids. Trimming shortened V by 6 bases and J by 0 bases, and 8 bases separated the two germline ends. CDR3 in DNA: TGCAGCGTAGCTACAGTGAACACTGAAGCTTTCTTT. Encoded protein: CSVATVNTEAFF.

This clonotype occurred many times. This sequence joins TRBV29-1 and TRBJ2-6; D perhaps matches TRBD1 (6 bases). CDR1 is SQVTM and CDR2 is ANQGSEA in the germline V gene. This CDR3 has 16 residues. The V gene lost 7 bases and the J gene lost 3 bases, with 19 bases spanning the gap. The CDR3, as DNA: TGCAGCGCACGCTTACAGGGTTTTAGTGGGGCCAACGTCCTGACTTTC. Translating it yields CSARLQGFSGANVLTF.

This clonotype was detected ten times or more. The chain links TRBV2 to TRBJ2-7, with TRBD1 identical over 11 bases. The CDR3 covers 13 residues. J was trimmed by 1 base and V by 8 bases; bases with no gene match: 1. The germline V gene encodes CDR1 SNHLY and CDR2 FYNNEI. DNA for the CDR3: TGTGCCAGCGGACAGGGGGCTTCCTACGAGCAGTACTTC. Protein sequence: CASGQGASYEQYF.

The sample holds many counts of this clonotype. J is TRBJ2-7 and V is TRBV7-6, with D hard to call. Germline V gene sequence: CDR1 SGHVS, CDR2 FNYEAQ. Trimming took off 1 base at V and 1 base at J, with 8 bases between the two ends. The CDR3 covers 14 residues. The CDR3 here is CASSLVLESYEQYF. CDR3 in DNA: TGTGCCAGCAGCTTAGTTCTAGAATCCTACGAGCAGTACTTC.

This chain uses TRBV20-1 with TRBJ2-7; D not certain. V was pared by 4 bases and J by 3 bases, with 10 bases between. CDR1 is DFQATT and CDR2 is SNEGSKA in the germline V gene (reference sequence). The CDR3 totals 12 residues. CDR3 amino acids: CSATEIGYEQYF. The CDR3 DNA sequence: TGCAGTGCTACAGAGATCGGCTACGAGCAGTACTTC.

This clonotype has a count of ten or more. The chain has TRBV7-3 and TRBJ2-7, with D maybe TRBD2 (5 bases). Deletions cut 1 base from V and 2 bases from J, with 12 bases between. Germline V lookup: CDR1 SGHTA, CDR2 FQGTGA. The CDR3 has 15 amino acids. CDR3 sequence: CASSLNEGRTYEQYF. The DNA of the CDR3 is TGTGCCAGCAGCTTAAACGAGGGCAGGACCTACGAGCAGTACTTC. Full variable domain (remainder filled in from reference TRBV7-3 and TRBJ2-7): GAGVSQTPSNKVTEKGKYVELRCDPISGHTALYWYRQSLGQGPEFLIYFQGTGAADDSGLPNDRFFAVRPEGSVSTLKIQRTERGDSAVYLCASSLNEGRTYEQYFGPGTRLTVT.

The chain has TRBV4-3 and TRBJ2-7; TRBD2 agrees at 7 bases. Germline trimming cut 0 bases from V and 3 bases from J; bases unmatched to any gene: 5. CDR3 size: 15 residues. Per germline, CDR1 LGHNA and CDR2 YSLEER. The chain's CDR3 is CASSQEAGVFYEQYF. The CDR3 DNA follows: TGCGCCAGCAGCCAAGAGGCGGGAGTTTTCTACGAGCAGTACTTC.

This clonotype was seen a few times. V is TRBV11-3 and J is TRBJ2-5, with D perhaps given as TRBD1 or TRBD2 (6 bases each). The germline V and J ends were trimmed by 1 base and 7 bases, with 37 bases remaining between them. The germline V gene has CDR1 SGHNT and CDR2 YENEEA. This CDR3 contains 22 residues. CDR3 bases: TGTGCCAGCAGCTTAGTAACCGGGGGTGGTGGTGGCGGGACACCTTCGCGAGGGACCCAGTACTTC. Amino acid sequence: CASSLVTGGGGGGTPSRGTQYF.

This clonotype was detected only a few times. The V call is TRBV6-2 or TRBV6-3, the J call TRBJ2-3, with D possibly TRBD1 on 5 matching bases. The CDR3 runs 18 residues. Per germline, CDR1 MNHEY and CDR2 SVGEGT. The germline V and J ends were trimmed by 4 bases and 2 bases, with 22 bases remaining between them. The CDR3, as DNA: TGTGCCAGCAGTTGGTCTATGCTCCAGGGATCGGACACAGATACGCAGTATTTT. Protein product: CASSWSMLQGSDTDTQYF.

This clonotype appeared a few times. The chain employs TRBV15 and TRBJ2-3; 9 nucleotides line up with TRBD1. V lost 2 bases, J lost 5 bases, and 8 bases stayed unmatched. The germline V gene has CDR1 LNHNV and CDR2 YYDKDF (reference sequence). The CDR3 spans 16 residues. The CDR3 protein is CATSRILGQGEDTQYF. Here the CDR3 DNA reads TGTGCCACCAGCAGAATCCTGGGACAGGGTGAAGATACGCAGTATTTT.

The genes are TRBV27 and TRBJ2-7, with D unresolved. This CDR3 contains 16 residues. V was trimmed by 5 bases and J by 6 bases, leaving 23 bases between them. CDR1 and CDR2 (germline): MNHEY, SMNVEV (reference sequence). CDR3 protein: CASSDRLVTTRSEQYF. The CDR3, as DNA: TGTGCCAGCAGTGATCGTCTAGTAACCACTCGGTCCGAGCAGTACTTC.

J is TRBJ2-2 and V is TRBV5-6; D gene uncertain. The CDR3 runs to 15 residues. V shed 2 bases and J shed 4 bases, with 12 bases lying between them. Germline V gives CDR1 SGHDT, CDR2 YYEEEE. The CDR3 DNA is TGTGCCAGCAGCTTTGTTTCGAGTTCCACCGGGGAGCTGTTTTTT. Its protein is CASSFVSSSTGELFF.